Following are 8 T cell receptor beta chains from one sample sequenced in a study of cytomegalovirus exposure and HLA in healthy donors. 13 Jbeta primers and 60 Vbeta primers were used for the PCR. Profiled with immunoSEQ multiplex PCR; TCRdb holds only in-frame clones, not every one. The table lists approximately 150,000 clones, approximately 72% of them singletons. Sample: PBMCs. All receptors come from a woman aged 55 to 70 in good health and CMV-seronegative.

The chain has TRBV23-1 and TRBJ2-7; D is unresolved. TRBV23-1 has ORF status, its function being uncertain. V dropped 9 bases and J dropped 6 bases, with 9 bases sitting between them. This CDR3 is 10 amino acids long. The CDR3 here is CARFLFEQYF. DNA of the CDR3: TGCGCCAGGTTCCTGTTCGAGCAGTACTTC.

The rearrangement links TRBV13 to TRBJ2-7, with 7 bases identical to TRBD2. Germline V gene data show CDR1 as PRHDT and CDR2 as FYEKMQ (reference sequence). The V and J ends lost 4 bases and 5 bases, in that order; junction bases with no gene match: 5. CDR3 length: 13 amino acids. The CDR3 region is CASSSTGRDEQYF. The CDR3 nucleotides read TGTGCCAGCAGCTCGACGGGGAGGGACGAGCAGTACTTC.

Concerning this clone itself: Its ends do not fully match the called genes, so a read error is possible. The V gene is TRBV7-7, the J gene TRBJ2-5, with D possibly being TRBD1 (5 bases). The CDR3 consists of 15 residues. The V gene's germline CDR1 is SSHAT and CDR2 FNYEAQ (reference sequence). The CDR3 DNA reads as TGTGCTAGCAGCTTAGGGGCCCAGGGCCAAGAGACCCAGTACTTC. Encoded protein: CASSLGAQGQETQYF. Supplemented by reference TRBV7-7 and TRBJ2-5, the full variable domain reads GAGVSQSPRYKVTKRGQDVTLRCDPISSHATLYWYQQALGQGPEFLTYFNYEAQPDKSGLPSDRFSAERPEGSISTLTIQRTEQRDSAMYRCASSLGAQGQETQYFGPGTRLLVL.

This rearrangement joins TRBV13 to TRBJ2-3, with 8 bases lining up with TRBD1. From germline, CDR1 is PRHDT and CDR2 FYEKMQ (reference sequence). The V and J ends lost 9 bases and 4 bases, in that order; junction bases with no gene match: 9. The CDR3 runs 14 residues. The CDR3: CASTTGGRSDTQYF. The CDR3 DNA is TGTGCCAGTACTACAGGGGGTCGGTCAGATACGCAGTATTTT.

The chain is built from TRBV18 and TRBJ2-1, with D unresolved. The germline CDR1 and CDR2 sequences are KGHSH and LQKENI. The CDR3 covers 13 residues. V lost 3 bases and J lost 5, with 8 bases in between. As DNA, the CDR3 is TGTGCCAGCTCACCGGGCCAGAACAATGAGCAGTTCTTC. This sequence encodes CASSPGQNNEQFF.

V is TRBV27 and J is TRBJ1-1; TRBD1 matches 9 bases. Germline V gene sequence: CDR1 MNHEY, CDR2 SMNVEV (reference sequence). This CDR3 is built from 15 residues. V lost 5 bases, J lost 2 bases, and 6 bases stayed unmatched. The CDR3 loop reads CASSPRTGGNTEAFF. DNA of the CDR3: TGTGCCAGCAGTCCCAGAACAGGGGGCAACACTGAAGCTTTCTTT.

The rearrangement uses TRBV5-4 and TRBJ2-1; TRBD1 matches at 12 bases. The germline gives CDR1 SGHNT, CDR2 YYREEE (reference sequence). The J segment lost 6 bases and the V segment lost 4 bases, leaving 8 bases of the junction unmatched. CDR3 size: 16 residues. In DNA form, the CDR3 reads TGTGCCAGCAGCAAAGACGGGACAGGGGGCACCAATGAGCAGTTCTTC. It is translated as CASSKDGTGGTNEQFF.

The chain carries TRBV28 and TRBJ2-5, with D possibly matching TRBD1 (6 bases). Trimming removed 6 bases at V and 5 bases at J, with 22 bases between. The V gene's germline CDR1 is MDHEN and CDR2 SYDVKM. The CDR3 is 16 residues long. The CDR3 DNA follows: TGTGCCAGCAGGCCACAGGGCATGGGTGGGATGGAGACCCAGTACTTC. It yields the protein CASRPQGMGGMETQYF. Filled out from reference TRBV28 and TRBJ2-5, the complete variable domain reads DVKVTQSSRYLVKRTGEKVFLECVQDMDHENMFWYRQDPGLGLRLIYFSYDVKMKEKGDIPEGYSVSREKKERFSLILESASTNQTSMYLCASRPQGMGGMETQYFGPGTRLLVL.